Each of the 3 T cell receptor beta chains below was sequenced from the same sample in a study of blood T cell repertoires in COVID-19. This table comes from immunoSEQ multiplex PCR, and its TCRdb copy is limited to in-frame clones, with some not included. The repertoire consists of around 400,000 clones, with more than 75% occurring once and the leading ten covering 8.5% to 12%. The sample consisted of peripheral blood. The receptors derive from a woman in her thirties with COVID-19, enrolled during active disease.

Comment on this clone: The junction differs from germline at one of its ends, possibly a read error. DNA for the CDR3: TGTGCCAGCATTGGTCTAGACGGGAACTTC. It specifies CASIGLDGNF. This chain uses TRBV2 with TRBJ2-7; weak D call: TRBD2 (5 bases). This CDR3 region has 10 residues. Germline values: CDR1 SNHLY, CDR2 FYNNEI.

The V and J genes are TRBV5-5 and TRBJ2-7, with TRBD2 identical over 7 bases. CDR3 length: 15 residues. CDR1 and CDR2 from the germline V gene are SGHKS and YYEKEE (reference sequence). V dropped 5 bases and J dropped 4; count of bases not matched to a gene: 12. Here the CDR3 DNA reads TGTGCCAGCAGTTGGGAGGGGAACGGGTGGTACGAGCAGTACTTC. As protein: CASSWEGNGWYEQYF.

The chain couples TRBV28 to TRBJ2-7; D unresolved. The V end lost 2 bases, the J end lost 4 bases, and 6 bases lay between the germline ends. The CDR3 spans 12 residues. CDR1 MDHEN and CDR2 SYDVKM come from the germline V gene. The CDR3 loop is CASSLNRYEQYF. CDR3 DNA sequence: TGTGCCAGCAGTTTAAACAGATACGAGCAGTACTTC.